The 7 T cell receptor beta chains in this list originate from one sample, sequenced in a study of cytotoxic CD8 clonotypes in ibrutinib-treated CLL. Assay used: immunoSEQ multiplex PCR; TCRdb lists only in-frame clones, some missing. The repertoire consists of tens of thousands of clones, with 60% to 75% occurring once and the leading ten covering approximately 13%. This material consisted of PBMCs, taken after 12 months of ibrutinib treatment. The receptors originated from a human donor with chronic lymphocytic leukemia.

The J gene is TRBJ2-1, the V gene TRBV10-1; TRBD2 agrees at 8 bases. Looked up from germline, CDR1 is WNHNN and CDR2 is SYGVQD (reference sequence). CDR3 length: 15 amino acids. J lost 8 bases, V lost 0 bases, and 6 bases had no gene match. The CDR3 nucleotides read TGCGCCAGCAGTGAGTCGGTAGCGGGATCGGATGAGCAGTTCTTC. Encoded protein: CASSESVAGSDEQFF.

V and J are TRBV28 and TRBJ1-1, with D unresolved. Germline CDR1 MDHEN, CDR2 SYDVKM. The ends were cut back, 6 bases at V and 3 bases at J, with 20 bases in the middle. This CDR3 comprises 16 residues. CDR3 sequence: CASRIQEGAADTEAFF. CDR3 in DNA: TGTGCCAGCAGAATACAAGAAGGAGCGGCAGACACTGAAGCTTTCTTT.

This chain's CDR3 is CASSLKVAGARLRVWGYTF. The CDR3 bases are TGTGCCAGCAGCCTCAAAGTAGCAGGGGCGCGTCTTAGGGTCTGGGGCTACACCTTC. This chain links TRBV28 with TRBJ1-2; D is possibly TRBD1 (6 bases). Germline assignment: CDR1 MDHEN and CDR2 SYDVKM. The CDR3 covers 19 residues. V lost 6 bases and J 8 bases, leaving 34 bases between the germline ends.

The gene calls are TRBV5-6 and TRBJ2-7; no clear D gene. This CDR3 contains 12 residues. V shed 4 bases and J shed 2 bases, with 7 bases lying between them. Germline V gene lookup returns CDR1 SGHDT and CDR2 YYEEEE. The CDR3 region has the DNA TGTGCCAGCAGCCCCCGGGCCTACGAGCAGTACTTC. Amino acid sequence: CASSPRAYEQYF.

CDR3 residues: CASSGIWIDNEQFF. The CDR3 bases are TGTGCCAGTAGCGGCATTTGGATTGACAATGAGCAGTTCTTC. J is TRBJ2-1 and V is TRBV19; unclear D gene. Looked up from germline, CDR1 is LNHDA and CDR2 is SQIVND (reference sequence). The CDR3 is 14 residues long. V dropped 6 bases and J dropped 5 bases, with 14 bases sitting between them.

V and J are TRBV5-1 and TRBJ2-1, with 10 bases matching TRBD2. The V segment lost 3 bases and the J segment 12 bases; nucleotides outside the gene matches: 9. Germline values: CDR1 SGHRS, CDR2 YFSETQ. The CDR3 contains 14 residues. CDR3 nucleotide sequence: TGCGCCAGCAGCTCCTCTCTAGCGGGAGTCGGGCAGTTCTTC. The encoded protein is CASSSSLAGVGQFF.

J is TRBJ2-3 and V is TRBV5-4; the D call may be TRBD1 or TRBD2 (6 bases each). CDR1 SGHNT and CDR2 YYREEE come from the germline V gene (reference sequence). The CDR3 has 16 amino acids. V was clipped by 4 bases and J by 0 bases, with 15 bases between them. The CDR3 loop is CASSVPGGFSTDTQYF. CDR3 sequence (DNA): TGTGCCAGCAGCGTGCCCGGGGGCTTTAGCACAGATACGCAGTATTTT. The full variable domain, in which reference TRBV5-4 and TRBJ2-3 provide the parts outside the CDR3, is ETGVTQSPTHLIKTRGQQVTLRCSSQSGHNTVSWYQQALGQGPQFIFQYYREEENGRGNFPPRFSGLQFPNYSSELNVNALELDDSALYLCASSVPGGFSTDTQYFGPGTRLTVL.